The rows below give T cell receptor beta chains drawn from one sample of a study of blood T cell repertoires in COVID-19. Repertoires were generated with immunoSEQ multiplex PCR, while TCRdb's copy carries only in-frame clones and drops some. The data show 150,000 to 200,000 clones, approximately 90% seen once. Sequencing used PBMCs or T cells enriched from blood (not recorded which). The receptors here all came from a woman aged 25 to 39 who had recovered from COVID-19. The CDR3 runs from the conserved cysteine through the conserved F or W. A D gene is named only where the DNA matches it firmly. A clone size is listed for some rows: how often the clone was seen (once, few, many), or a class if it is expanded.

D,J,size,V,CDR3,DNA
.,TRBJ1-2,.,TRBV21-1,CASKNGYTF,TGTGCCAGTAAAAATGGCTACACCTTC
TRBD1,TRBJ2-3,few,TRBV5-1,CASRTRDRGTDTQYF,TGCGCCAGCAGAACCCGGGACAGGGGAACAGATACGCAGTATTTT
.,TRBJ1-4,.,TRBV6-5,CASYSPATNEKLFF,TGTGCCAGCTACTCTCCTGCAACTAATGAAAAACTGTTTTTT
TRBD1,TRBJ1-4,.,TRBV6-5,CASSRGQGNEKLFF,TGTGCCAGCAGCCGGGGACAGGGAAATGAAAAACTGTTTTTT
TRBD2,TRBJ2-7,.,TRBV27,CASSSRTSGGYEQYF,TGTGCCAGCAGTTCCCGGACTAGCGGGGGTTACGAGCAGTACTTC
.,TRBJ1-2,.,TRBV30,CAWSNQPGTTSSGYTF,TGTGCCTGGAGCAACCAACCCGGGACAACGTCCAGCGGCTACACCTTC
.,TRBJ2-3,.,TRBV24-1,CATSAPTGEGPDTQYF,TGTGCCACCAGTGCCCCGACAGGCGAGGGCCCAGATACGCAGTATTTT
.,TRBJ2-2,.,TRBV5-1,CASSLGGDTGELFF,TGCGCCAGCAGCTTGGGGGGAGACACCGGGGAGCTGTTTTTT
TRBD1,TRBJ1-2,.,TRBV27,CASSVGQGAIHGYTF,TGTGCCAGCAGTGTCGGACAGGGGGCAATTCATGGCTACACCTTC
TRBD1,TRBJ2-3,.,TRBV19,CASSIPGQGIDTQYF,TGTGCCAGTAGTATACCCGGACAGGGAATAGATACGCAGTATTTT
TRBD1,TRBJ1-2,.,TRBV29-1,CSVEDRNYGYTF,TGCAGCGTAGAGGACAGGAACTATGGCTACACCTTC
.,TRBJ1-2,few,TRBV28,CASSLARYYGYTF,TGTGCCAGCAGTTTAGCGCGTTACTATGGCTACACCTTC
.,TRBJ2-3,.,TRBV15,CATSREAGEITDTQYF,TGTGCCACCAGCAGAGAGGCAGGGGAGATCACAGATACGCAGTATTTT
TRBD2,TRBJ2-1,.,TRBV4-2,CASSQGLAGGPEGEQFF,TGTGCCAGCAGCCAAGGGCTAGCGGGAGGGCCGGAGGGTGAGCAGTTCTTC
TRBD1,TRBJ2-7,.,TRBV3-1/TRBV3-2,CASSHQDRGYEQYF,TGTGCCAGCAGCCACCAAGACAGGGGATACGAGCAGTACTTC
.,TRBJ2-7,few,TRBV14,CASSAWSSYEQYF,TGTGCCAGCAGTGCGTGGAGCTCCTACGAGCAGTACTTC
.,TRBJ2-7,once,TRBV18,CASSQLFKPGYEQYF,TGTGCCAGCTCACAGCTCTTCAAGCCGGGCTACGAGCAGTACTTC